The next 6 T cell receptor beta chains were all read from a single sample in a study of T cell responses to AZD1222 COVID-19 vaccine. Clones were sequenced by immunoSEQ multiplex PCR, and TCRdb holds only the in-frame ones, with some missing. The sample has roughly 80,000 clones, approximately 90% seen once. Sequencing was performed on peripheral blood, taken on day 0 of MenACWY control vaccination. These receptors were collected from an adult in good health.

This chain links TRBV10-3 with TRBJ1-4; D gene ambiguous. This CDR3 has 15 residues. Trimming stripped 10 bases from V and 5 bases from J, with 20 bases between. Germline V gene sequence: CDR1 ENHRY, CDR2 SYGVKD. CDR3 amino acids: CATKSTTEGNEKLFF. The CDR3 nucleotides are TGTGCCACCAAATCCACGACGGAAGGAAATGAAAAACTGTTTTTT.

The chain joins TRBV6-5 to TRBJ1-4; D is undetermined. Germline CDR1 reads MNHEY; CDR2 reads SVGAGI. Deletions cut 4 bases from V and 6 bases from J, with 9 bases between. This CDR3 spans 13 amino acids. In nucleotides, the CDR3 is TGTGCCAGCAGTTCAATTGGGGATGAAAAACTGTTTTTT. Translated, it gives CASSSIGDEKLFF.

The genes are TRBV7-9 and TRBJ1-1; D is ambiguous. Germline CDR1 SEHNR, CDR2 FQNEAQ (reference sequence). The V end lost 1 base, the J end lost 7 bases, and 16 bases lay between the germline ends. This CDR3 is 15 amino acids long. DNA for the CDR3: TGTGCCAGCAGCTTAGTCTCACTCCGACCCTTTGAAGCTTTCTTT. Translation: CASSLVSLRPFEAFF.

This clone appeared a few times. This chain uses TRBV28 with TRBJ1-5; no clear D. Trimming pared 3 bases from V and 9 bases from J, leaving 15 bases between. Looked up from germline, CDR1 is MDHEN and CDR2 is SYDVKM. This CDR3 contains 14 residues. The CDR3: CASSLAVGYGPQHF. The CDR3 region has the DNA TGTGCCAGCAGTTTGGCCGTCGGTTACGGGCCCCAGCATTTT.

The chain carries TRBV5-4 and TRBJ2-7; tentatively, D is TRBD2 (5 bases). This CDR3 contains 13 residues. CDR1 is SGHNT and CDR2 is YYREEE in the germline V gene (reference sequence). Between the trimmed V and J ends, which lost 3 bases and 4 bases, there was a span of 11 bases. CDR3 nucleotide sequence: TGTGCCAGCAGCTCCGGACTGACATACGAGCAGTACTTC. Its translation is CASSSGLTYEQYF.

The genes are TRBV5-1 and TRBJ1-2; 8 nucleotides align to TRBD1. Trimming removed 4 bases from V and 8 bases from J; junction bases left unmatched: 4. Germline loops: CDR1 SGHRS, CDR2 YFSETQ. The CDR3 has 12 residues. CDR3 sequence: CASSPDRAGYTF. The CDR3, as DNA: TGCGCCAGCAGCCCGGACAGGGCCGGCTACACCTTC.